One sample yielded the 13 T cell receptor beta chains listed below, sequenced in a study of blood T cell repertoires in COVID-19. The method was immunoSEQ multiplex PCR; TCRdb's version includes in-frame clones alone and lacks a portion of them. Of 110,000 to 150,000 clones listed, roughly 91% are singletons. The specimen sequenced was peripheral blood. Receptor source: a man in his sixties with active or convalescent COVID-19.

The V call is TRBV10-3, the J call TRBJ1-5; 8 nucleotides align to TRBD1. Germline CDR1 and CDR2: ENHRY and SYGVKD. Losses at the gene ends were 9 bases for V and 0 bases for J; bases not matched to a gene: 4. The length of the CDR3 is 14 residues. The CDR3 spells CAIWTGNSNQPQHF. CDR3 DNA sequence: TGTGCCATTTGGACAGGGAATAGCAATCAGCCCCAGCATTTT.

This clone was detected once. The chain employs TRBV9 and TRBJ2-2; D gene uncertain. Germline assignment: CDR1 SGDLS and CDR2 YYNGEE. The CDR3 covers 12 residues. Trimming removed 5 bases from V and 0 bases from J, with 2 bases in between. In DNA form, the CDR3 reads TGTGCCAGCAGTACGAACACCGGGGAGCTGTTTTTT. Its translation is CASSTNTGELFF.

This chain joins TRBV6-4 and TRBJ1-3; 8 bases agree with TRBD1. Germline loops: CDR1 MRHNA, CDR2 SNTAGT. The V and J ends lost 0 bases and 1 base, in that order; junction bases with no gene match: 11. The length of the CDR3 is 19 residues. Written as DNA, the CDR3 is TGTGCCAGCAGTGACTCGTCAGAGGACAGGGAGGCATCTGGAAACACCATATATTTT. It is translated as CASSDSSEDREASGNTIYF.

The gene calls are TRBV2 and TRBJ1-2; TRBD1 matches 8 bases. V shed 6 bases and J 0 bases; nucleotides not matched to a gene: 6. The CDR3 loop spans 15 amino acids. CDR1 and CDR2 from the germline V gene are SNHLY and FYNNEI. The CDR3: CASRTRGQANYGYTF. CDR3 DNA: TGTGCCAGCAGGACAAGGGGACAGGCTAACTATGGCTACACCTTC.

The V gene is TRBV4-3, the J gene TRBJ2-3; 8 nucleotides match TRBD2. V was pared by 1 base and J by 5 bases, with 5 bases of the junction left unmatched. The CDR3 sequence is 15 residues long. CDR1 is LGHNA and CDR2 is YSLEER in the germline V gene. The CDR3 bases are TGCGCCAGCAGCCAAGGAGCGGGGGCGGGAGATACGCAGTATTTT. Its translation: CASSQGAGAGDTQYF.

This chain links TRBV5-5 with TRBJ1-6, with 9 bases identical to TRBD1. The V and J ends lost 0 bases and 8 bases, in that order; junction bases with no gene match: 9. There are 17 residues in the CDR3. CDR1 is SGHKS and CDR2 is YYEKEE in the germline V gene (reference sequence). The CDR3, as DNA: TGTGCCAGCAGCTTGGGGACAGGGGCCCGAGGTTATTCACCCCTCCACTTT. It yields the protein CASSLGTGARGYSPLHF. Using reference TRBV5-5 and TRBJ1-6 for the parts outside the CDR3, the full variable domain is DAGVTQSPTHLIKTRGQQVTLRCSPISGHKSVSWYQQVLGQGPQFIFQYYEKEERGRGNFPDRFSARQFPNYSSELNVNALLLGDSALYLCASSLGTGARGYSPLHFGNGTRLTVT.

The chain employs TRBV28 and TRBJ1-5; D remains ambiguous. In germline, CDR1 is MDHEN, CDR2 SYDVKM. The CDR3 consists of 11 residues. Trimming took off 11 bases at V and 0 bases at J, with 5 bases between the two ends. In DNA, the CDR3 is TGTGCCTCCTATAGCAATCAGCCCCAGCATTTT. Residues: CASYSNQPQHF.

This chain connects TRBV5-1 to TRBJ1-6; unclear D gene. CDR3 size: 14 residues. Germline lookup yields CDR1 SGHRS and CDR2 YFSETQ. Trimming removed 1 base at V and 6 bases at J, with 8 bases between. CDR3 loop: CASSLMASNSPLHF. The CDR3 nucleotides read TGCGCCAGCAGCTTGATGGCCTCTAATTCACCCCTCCACTTT.

The rearrangement uses TRBV6-4 and TRBJ1-2; 9 positions agree with TRBD1. V trimming: 6 bases; J trimming: 2 bases; junction bases outside the gene matches: 4. In germline, CDR1 is MRHNA, CDR2 SNTAGT. CDR3 length equals 14 residues. CDR3 coding DNA: TGTGCCAGCAGCGGCGGGACAGGGAACTATGGCTACACCTTC. Translating gives CASSGGTGNYGYTF.

The chain recombines TRBV7-3 with TRBJ2-3; D is perhaps TRBD2 (6 bases). The CDR3 is made up of 13 amino acids. Germline V gene sequence: CDR1 SGHTA, CDR2 FQGTGA. Trimming shortened V by 4 bases and J by 2 bases, and 7 bases separated the two germline ends. The CDR3 nucleotides are TGTGCCAGCAGCTCGGACTACACAGATACGCAGTATTTT. Amino acid sequence: CASSSDYTDTQYF.

V gene TRBV5-4 combines with J gene TRBJ2-5, with 14 positions matching TRBD2. The CDR3 spans 18 residues. Germline V CDR1 and CDR2: SGHNT, YYREEE (reference sequence). V shed 2 bases and J 2 bases; nucleotides not matched to a gene: 8. Here the CDR3 reads CASSFGTSGRPSQETQYF. DNA of the CDR3: TGTGCCAGCAGCTTTGGGACTAGCGGGAGACCTTCTCAAGAGACCCAGTACTTC. Full variable domain (missing parts from reference TRBV5-4 and TRBJ2-5): ETGVTQSPTHLIKTRGQQVTLRCSSQSGHNTVSWYQQALGQGPQFIFQYYREEENGRGNFPPRFSGLQFPNYSSELNVNALELDDSALYLCASSFGTSGRPSQETQYFGPGTRLLVL.

This chain connects TRBV30 to TRBJ1-2; no definite D call. There are 12 residues in the CDR3. V was pared by 5 bases and J by 5 bases, with 12 bases between. The germline V gene encodes CDR1 GTSNPN and CDR2 SVGIG (reference sequence). In nucleotides, the CDR3 is TGTGCCTGGTTCCTGGAGGGATATGGCTACACCTTC. Amino acids: CAWFLEGYGYTF.

This chain joins TRBV29-1 and TRBJ1-5, with D unresolved. The CDR3 runs to 10 residues. Per the germline V gene, CDR1 is SQVTM and CDR2 is ANQGSEA. The V end was cut by 7 bases, the J end by 11 bases, with 12 bases between. CDR3 region: CSASIKSQHF. CDR3 DNA sequence: TGCAGCGCCTCTATAAAGTCCCAGCATTTT.